The next 31 T cell receptor beta chains were all read from a single sample in a study of T cell repertoires in cytomegalovirus infection. MiXCR was run by TCRdb on the reads, yielding one entry per CDR3 protein. In the table there are 250,000 to 300,000 distinct CDR3 sequences, about a quarter of which are singletons. Sequencing used PBMCs. The receptors were gathered from a human donor in good health (CMV status not recorded). Some clones in this sample may be carry-over from other donors' samples.

The V call is TRBV20-1, the J call TRBJ2-3; D may correspond to TRBD1 or TRBD2 (6 bases each). V gave up 5 bases and J gave up 0 bases, with 18 bases separating them. CDR1 is DFQATT and CDR2 is SNEGSKA in the germline V gene (reference sequence). This CDR3 is built from 16 residues. The CDR3 DNA reads TGCAGTGCTGCCCTCAGGGGTGCGGGAAGCACAGATACGCAGTATTTT. Translating it yields CSAALRGAGSTDTQYF.

This clonotype was observed many times. This chain joins TRBV7-6 and TRBJ2-4, with 9 bases identical to TRBD1. Germline lookup yields CDR1 SGHVS and CDR2 FNYEAQ. The CDR3 sequence is 16 residues long. V dropped 5 bases and J dropped 8; count of bases not matched to a gene: 13. CDR3 bases: TGTGCCAGCAGCCCCAGGCCGGGACAGGGAAGGGACATTCAGTACTTC. Amino acid sequence: CASSPRPGQGRDIQYF.

The count of this clonotype is one. DNA for the CDR3: TGTGCCAGTAACGACCCGAATCAGCCCCAGCATTTT. As protein: CASNDPNQPQHF. The chain joins TRBV19 to TRBJ1-5; no reliable D call. The germline CDR1 and CDR2 sequences are LNHDA and SQIVND (reference sequence). CDR3 size: 12 residues. Trimming left V 7 bases short and J 4 bases short, with 8 bases between.

The rearrangement uses TRBV28 and TRBJ1-2; 8 bases are a match to TRBD1. V shed 6 bases and J 1 base; nucleotides not matched to a gene: 13. CDR3 length equals 17 residues. Per the germline V gene, CDR1 is MDHEN and CDR2 is SYDVKM. The CDR3 region is CASSPVGTGRFNYGYTF. CDR3 nucleotides: TGTGCCAGCAGCCCCGTAGGGACAGGACGCTTTAACTATGGCTACACCTTC.

This clonotype was counted only a few times. DNA of the CDR3: TGTGCCAGCAGTCCCAGACTCTATAGCAATCAGCCCCAGCATTTT. Encoded protein: CASSPRLYSNQPQHF. The genes are TRBV6-2 or TRBV6-3 and TRBJ1-5; D unclear. V was cut by 5 bases and J by 0 bases, with 11 bases left in between. The CDR3 length is 15 residues. Germline V gives CDR1 MNHEY, CDR2 SVGEGT.

The V call is TRBV27, the J call TRBJ2-1, with 9 bases identical to TRBD2. Germline V gene lookup returns CDR1 MNHEY and CDR2 SMNVEV (reference sequence). The CDR3 consists of 16 residues. J gave up 8 bases and V 5 bases, and 13 bases lay outside the gene matches. The CDR3 region has the DNA TGTGCCAGCAGTCAGATCGGCGGGAGGGCCCCCGATGAGCAGTTCTTC. Its translation is CASSQIGGRAPDEQFF.

The rearrangement uses TRBV28 and TRBJ2-7, with D possibly matching TRBD1 (5 bases). Per the germline V gene, CDR1 is MDHEN and CDR2 is SYDVKM. This CDR3 is 11 amino acids long. Trimming removed 8 bases from V and 5 bases from J, with 10 bases in between. The CDR3 reads CASQGIHEQYF. For the CDR3, the DNA is TGTGCCAGCCAGGGAATCCACGAGCAGTACTTC.

Many counts were recorded for this clonotype. The chain carries TRBV7-2 and TRBJ2-2; TRBD1 might be the D (5 bases). The CDR3 runs to 14 residues. Looked up from germline, CDR1 is SGHTA and CDR2 is FQGNSA. V lost 0 bases to trimming and J lost 5 bases, with 7 bases between them. CDR3 sequence reads: CASSLAGRTGELFF. The CDR3 nucleotides are TGTGCCAGCAGCTTAGCGGGGCGGACCGGGGAGCTGTTTTTT.

This clonotype was counted between two and nine times. The V gene is TRBV29-1, the J gene TRBJ1-1, with a weak D call TRBD1 (6 bases). V was clipped by 5 bases and J by 12 bases, with 22 bases between them. The germline V gene has CDR1 SQVTM and CDR2 ANQGSEA. The CDR3 totals 13 residues. CDR3 nucleotide sequence: TGCAGCGTTCCCCTAGGGGGGACCGGTAGGACTTTCTTT. Protein: CSVPLGGTGRTFF.

This chain links TRBV6-5 with TRBJ2-1; D call uncertain. This CDR3 region has 8 residues. From germline, CDR1 is MNHEY and CDR2 SVGAGI. V lost 4 bases, J lost 14 bases, and 3 bases lay in between. The CDR3 reads CASSWKFF. The DNA for the CDR3 is TGTGCCAGCAGTTGGAAGTTCTTC.

CDR3 sequence: CASSQTRIEQYF. DNA for the CDR3: TGTGCCAGCAGTCAGACCAGAATTGAGCAGTACTTC. V gene TRBV6-2 or TRBV6-3 combines with J gene TRBJ2-7, with no clear D. In germline, CDR1 is MNHEY, CDR2 SVGEGT. The CDR3 spans 12 residues. Trimming cost V 5 bases and J 7 bases, with 12 bases left between them.

The chain joins TRBV25-1 to TRBJ2-5, with D hard to call. CDR3 size: 15 residues. V lost 3 bases, J lost 1 base, and 12 bases lay in between. Germline V gene lookup returns CDR1 MGHDK and CDR2 SYGVNS. The CDR3 spells CASSDLGPAQETQYF. CDR3 DNA: TGTGCCAGCAGTGACCTCGGACCGGCCCAAGAGACCCAGTACTTC. The variable domain in full, with the rest retrieved from reference TRBV25-1 and TRBJ2-5, is EADIYQTPRYLVIGTGKKITLECSQTMGHDKMYWYQQDPGMELHLIHYSYGVNSTEKGDLSSESTVSRIRTEHFPLTLESARPSHTSQYLCASSDLGPAQETQYFGPGTRLLVL.

V is TRBV20-1 and J is TRBJ1-6, with 7 positions matching TRBD1. V was pared by 5 bases and J by 8 bases, with 6 bases of the junction left unmatched. CDR3 size: 13 residues. Germline CDR1 reads DFQATT; CDR2 reads SNEGSKA (reference sequence). The CDR3 DNA follows: TGCAGTGCTTCGTCAGGGGGAGATTCACCCCTCCACTTT. It is translated as CSASSGGDSPLHF.

This clonotype occurred a few times. V gene TRBV7-6 combines with J gene TRBJ2-3, with D possibly matching TRBD1 (7 bases). The germline V and J ends were trimmed by 7 bases and 1 base, with 18 bases remaining between them. CDR3 length: 16 residues. The germline gives CDR1 SGHVS, CDR2 FNYEAQ. The CDR3 DNA follows: TGTGCCAGCAAATTAGGAGGGGGCATGGGCACAGATACGCAGTATTTT. Translating gives CASKLGGGMGTDTQYF.

The genes are TRBV12-3 or TRBV12-4 and TRBJ1-3; TRBD1 might be the D (5 bases). This CDR3 is 17 amino acids long. V lost 5 bases and J lost 0, with 17 bases in between. CDR3 nucleotides: TGTGCCAGCAGTCGGATGTGGACACCAAGCTCTGGAAACACCATATATTTT. It codes for CASSRMWTPSSGNTIYF.

In regard to this clonotype: A read error may explain this, as a much larger clone is one base away. The rearrangement joins TRBV28 to TRBJ1-6; TRBD1 aligns across 7 bases. Unmatched junction bases numbered 9, after V lost 9 bases and J lost 13 bases. CDR3 length equals 12 residues. From germline, CDR1 is MDHEN and CDR2 SYDVKM. In nucleotides, the CDR3 is TGTGCCAGAAGCCTCGACAGGGTGCCCCTCCACTTT. It is translated as CARSLDRVPLHF.

The rearrangement joins TRBV11-2 to TRBJ2-7; a weak D match, TRBD2 (6 bases). Per germline, CDR1 SGHAT and CDR2 FQNNGV. V gave up 2 bases and J gave up 3 bases, with 11 bases separating them. This CDR3 comprises 14 residues. CDR3 bases: TGTGCCAGCAGCTTACGGCCGGGGGTCTACGAGCAGTACTTC. Encoded protein: CASSLRPGVYEQYF.

The gene calls are TRBV7-9 and TRBJ1-5; possibly TRBD1 for D (5 bases). Germline lookup yields CDR1 SEHNR and CDR2 FQNEAQ (reference sequence). The CDR3 sequence is 15 residues long. V lost 0 bases and J 4 bases, leaving 10 bases between the germline ends. CDR3 sequence: CASSLAGTKNQPQHF. CDR3 DNA: TGTGCCAGCAGCTTAGCCGGGACCAAGAATCAGCCCCAGCATTTT.

This clonotype has more than one count but fewer than ten. V gene TRBV7-9 combines with J gene TRBJ2-2, with a tentative D call TRBD1 (6 bases). The CDR3 is 14 residues long. In germline, CDR1 is SEHNR, CDR2 FQNEAQ (reference sequence). Trimming shortened V by 6 bases and J by 3 bases, and 11 bases separated the two germline ends. The CDR3 DNA reads as TGTGCCAGCAGTCAACAGGGTTACACCGGGGAGCTGTTTTTT. It is translated as CASSQQGYTGELFF.

V is TRBV29-1 and J is TRBJ1-2; D gene ambiguous. The germline CDR1 and CDR2 sequences are SQVTM and ANQGSEA. V lost 5 bases, J lost 3 bases, and 16 bases lay in between. This CDR3 has 14 amino acids. CDR3: CSVQPPGDYYGYTF. The CDR3 DNA reads as TGCAGCGTTCAGCCGCCGGGAGATTACTATGGCTACACCTTC.

This clonotype was seen a handful of times. The V and J genes are TRBV29-1 and TRBJ2-3; tentative D call: TRBD2 (6 bases). The CDR3 runs to 15 residues. From germline, CDR1 is SQVTM and CDR2 ANQGSEA. V lost 0 bases and J 1 base, leaving 11 bases between the germline ends. CDR3: CSVEEWGGGTDTQYF. CDR3 in DNA: TGCAGCGTTGAAGAGTGGGGCGGGGGCACAGATACGCAGTATTTT.

The chain has TRBV2 and TRBJ1-6; D gene ambiguous. The CDR3 loop spans 14 amino acids. Germline values: CDR1 SNHLY, CDR2 FYNNEI. V shed 3 bases and J shed 11 bases, with 14 bases lying between them. CDR3 nucleotide sequence: TGTGCCAGCAGTGACGTCCTCCTCCAAGCACCCCTCCACTTT. Translating gives CASSDVLLQAPLHF.

This clonotype was observed many times. The rearrangement links TRBV10-3 to TRBJ2-1; the D gene is possibly TRBD2 (6 bases). Trimming stripped 0 bases from V and 6 bases from J, with 12 bases between. The CDR3 runs 15 residues. The germline CDR1 and CDR2 sequences are ENHRY and SYGVKD. CDR3 sequence: CAISESLAGGNEQFF. In nucleotides, the CDR3 is TGTGCCATCAGTGAGTCGCTAGCCGGGGGCAATGAGCAGTTCTTC.

This clonotype was seen more than once but under ten times. This chain joins TRBV7-3 and TRBJ1-1; D perhaps matches TRBD1 (5 bases). V lost 1 base to trimming and J lost 4 bases, with 10 bases between them. The germline V gene has CDR1 SGHTA and CDR2 FQGTGA. The length of the CDR3 is 14 residues. In nucleotides, the CDR3 is TGTGCCAGCAGCTTAATGCAGGGTATCACTGAAGCTTTCTTT. As protein: CASSLMQGITEAFF.

DNA for the CDR3: TGTGCCAGCAGTTTCTCCACTCCGAGGGCTTACACCTTC. It translates to CASSFSTPRAYTF. V gene TRBV27 combines with J gene TRBJ1-2; no firm D call. The CDR3 has 13 residues. From germline, CDR1 is MNHEY and CDR2 SMNVEV (reference sequence). V lost 3 bases, J lost 11 bases, and 16 bases lay in between.

This clonotype was seen once. The chain links TRBV29-1 to TRBJ2-7; D not certain. Trimming took off 5 bases at V and 4 bases at J, with 12 bases between the two ends. Germline CDR1 SQVTM, CDR2 ANQGSEA. The CDR3 length is 12 residues. CDR3 DNA sequence: TGCAGCGTTTCGAGAGGAACGTACGAGCAGTACTTC. This translates into CSVSRGTYEQYF.

This clonotype showed up just a few times. The J gene is TRBJ2-1, the V gene TRBV14; D is ambiguous. Trimming stripped 6 bases from V and 6 bases from J, with 9 bases between. CDR3 length: 12 residues. Germline CDR1 is SGHDN and CDR2 is FVKESK. The CDR3 protein is CASSPLSNEQFF. DNA for the CDR3: TGTGCCAGCAGTCCCCTCTCCAATGAGCAGTTCTTC.

This clonotype was recorded many times. The chain links TRBV12-3 or TRBV12-4 to TRBJ1-6, with D tentatively TRBD1 (6 bases). The germline V and J ends were trimmed by 7 bases and 2 bases, with 15 bases remaining between them. The CDR3 contains 16 residues. The CDR3 spells CASKKGGPTYNSPLHF. The DNA for the CDR3 is TGTGCCAGCAAAAAGGGGGGTCCTACCTATAATTCACCCCTCCACTTT.

The chain combines TRBV6-5 with TRBJ2-1, with D possibly TRBD1 on 6 matching bases. In germline, CDR1 is MNHEY, CDR2 SVGAGI. Deletions cut 2 bases from V and 5 bases from J, with 7 bases between. The CDR3 totals 13 residues. The CDR3 DNA follows: TGTGCCAGCAGTTACAACAGGGACAATGAGCAGTTCTTC. Translation: CASSYNRDNEQFF.

This clonotype appeared a few times. The J gene is TRBJ2-6, the V gene TRBV28, with TRBD2 matching over 7 bases. Per germline, CDR1 MDHEN and CDR2 SYDVKM. After removal of 10 bases from V and 2 bases from J, the junction contained 2 bases not matched to a gene. CDR3 length: 13 amino acids. CDR3 sequence: CATAGAGANVLTF. In DNA, the CDR3 is TGTGCCACCGCGGGGGCTGGGGCCAACGTCCTGACTTTC.

The chain is built from TRBV7-2 and TRBJ1-2, with D unresolved. The ends were cut back, 2 bases at V and 4 bases at J, with 11 bases in the middle. This CDR3 has 14 amino acids. Germline V CDR1 and CDR2: SGHTA, FQGNSA. CDR3 region: CASSLQGIGYGYTF. Written as DNA, the CDR3 is TGTGCCAGCAGCTTACAAGGGATAGGCTATGGCTACACCTTC.